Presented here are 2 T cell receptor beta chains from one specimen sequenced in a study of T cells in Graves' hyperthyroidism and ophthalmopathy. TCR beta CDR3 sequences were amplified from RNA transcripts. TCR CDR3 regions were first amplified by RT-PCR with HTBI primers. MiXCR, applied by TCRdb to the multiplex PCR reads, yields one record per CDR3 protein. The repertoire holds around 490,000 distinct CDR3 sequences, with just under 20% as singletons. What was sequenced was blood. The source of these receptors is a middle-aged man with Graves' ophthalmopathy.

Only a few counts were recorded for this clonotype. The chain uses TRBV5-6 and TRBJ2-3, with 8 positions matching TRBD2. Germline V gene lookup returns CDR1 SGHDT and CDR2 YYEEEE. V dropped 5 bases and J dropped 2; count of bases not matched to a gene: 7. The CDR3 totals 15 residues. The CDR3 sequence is CASRAIGLATDTQYF. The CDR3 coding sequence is TGTGCCAGCAGGGCCATTGGACTAGCCACAGATACGCAGTATTTT.

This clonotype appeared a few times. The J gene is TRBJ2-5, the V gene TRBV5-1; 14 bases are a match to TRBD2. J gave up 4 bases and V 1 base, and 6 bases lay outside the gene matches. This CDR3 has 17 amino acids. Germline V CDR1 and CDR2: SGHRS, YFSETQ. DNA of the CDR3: TGCGCCAGCAGCTTGCCGGGGACTAGCGGGAGTCGAGAGACCCAGTACTTC. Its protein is CASSLPGTSGSRETQYF.